This TCR beta chain was identified during a study of shared clonotypes between healthy human individuals. Background on the study: Per donor, three plates held CD4 naive cells, three held CD4 memory, two held CD8 naive and one held CD8 memory. Whole-study findings and limits: Non-shared clonotypes had lower generation probabilities than clonotypes shared by all four sorted-subset donors.

The CDR3 length is 16 residues. V lost 1 base, J lost 6 bases, and 3 bases stayed unmatched. Per the germline V gene, CDR1 is SGHTA and CDR2 is FQGNSA. In the case of this clone: The target antigen is unknown.

TCRdb's copy holds only in-frame clones and misses some; the assay was immunoSEQ multiplex PCR. The repertoire holds about 2,500,000 clones, with 90% to 95% as singletons. Specimen: naive CD4+ T cells sorted from blood. Indicated subset: CD45RA+ positively selected. The receptor was isolated from a man younger than 30 in good health. The rearrangement joins TRBV7-2 to TRBJ2-1, with TRBD2 matching 13 bases. The chain's CDR3 is CASSLGGTSGANEQFF. Here the CDR3 DNA reads TGTGCCAGCAGCTTAGGAGGGACTAGCGGGGCCAATGAGCAGTTCTTC. Drawing the rest from reference TRBV7-2 and TRBJ2-1, the complete variable domain is GAGVSQSPSNKVTEKGKDVELRCDPISGHTALYWYRQSLGQGLEFLIYFQGNSAPDKSGLPSDRFSAERTGGSVSTLTIQRTQQEDSAVYLCASSLGGTSGANEQFFGPGTRLTVL.